The 2 T cell receptor beta chains in this list originate from one sample, sequenced in a study of blood T cell repertoires in COVID-19. This table comes from immunoSEQ multiplex PCR, and its TCRdb copy is limited to in-frame clones, with some not included. The sample consists of 210,000 or so clones, around 84% of them appearing once. Source material: peripheral blood. The origin of the receptors is a human donor in a cohort sampled during active COVID-19.

The V gene is TRBV5-1, the J gene TRBJ1-1, with D maybe TRBD1 (6 bases). Germline-derived CDR1 and CDR2 are SGHRS and YFSETQ. CDR3 length: 16 amino acids. The V end was cut by 0 bases, the J end by 0 bases, with 12 bases between. CDR3 region: CASSLVRGWVNTEAFF. As DNA, the CDR3 is TGCGCCAGCAGCTTGGTCAGGGGATGGGTGAACACTGAAGCTTTCTTT. Drawing the rest from reference TRBV5-1 and TRBJ1-1, the complete variable domain is KAGVTQTPRYLIKTRGQQVTLSCSPISGHRSVSWYQQTPGQGLQFLFEYFSETQRNKGNFPGRFSGRQFSNSRSEMNVSTLELGDSALYLCASSLVRGWVNTEAFFGQGTRLTVV.

This clone was observed once. J is TRBJ2-4 and V is TRBV18, with TRBD1 as a possible D gene (5 bases). The V gene's germline CDR1 is KGHSH and CDR2 LQKENI. The V end lost 4 bases, the J end lost 0 bases, and 13 bases lay between the germline ends. The CDR3 contains 16 residues. The CDR3 sequence is CASSRDRTLAKNIQYF. Here the CDR3 DNA reads TGTGCCAGCTCACGCGACAGAACGCTAGCCAAAAACATTCAGTACTTC.